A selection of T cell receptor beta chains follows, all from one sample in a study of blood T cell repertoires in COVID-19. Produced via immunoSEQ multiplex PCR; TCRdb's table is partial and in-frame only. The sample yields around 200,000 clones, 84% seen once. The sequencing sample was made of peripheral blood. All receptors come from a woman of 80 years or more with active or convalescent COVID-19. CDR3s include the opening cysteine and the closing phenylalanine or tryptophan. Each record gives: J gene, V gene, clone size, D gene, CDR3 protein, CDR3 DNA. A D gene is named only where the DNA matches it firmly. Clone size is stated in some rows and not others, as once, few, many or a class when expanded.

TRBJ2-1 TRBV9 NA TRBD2 CASSVDRTSVNEQFF TGTGCCAGCAGCGTAGATAGGACTAGCGTCAATGAGCAGTTCTTC
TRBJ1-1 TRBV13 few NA CASSGEVDTEAFF TGTGCCAGCAGTGGCGAGGTTGACACTGAAGCTTTCTTT
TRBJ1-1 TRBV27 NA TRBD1 CASNDRDRGTEAFF TGTGCCAGCAACGACAGGGATCGGGGCACTGAAGCTTTCTTT
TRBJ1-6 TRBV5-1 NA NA CASSLLGGDNSPLHF TGCGCCAGCAGCTTGCTGGGGGGGGATAATTCACCCCTCCACTTT
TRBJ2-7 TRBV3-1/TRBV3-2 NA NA CASSQGSREQYF TGTGCCAGCAGCCAAGGGTCCAGGGAGCAGTACTTC
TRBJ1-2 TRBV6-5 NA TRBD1 CASSSPGTGSYGYTF TGTGCCAGCAGTTCTCCCGGGACAGGGAGCTATGGCTACACCTTC
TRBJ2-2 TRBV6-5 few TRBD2 CASTFGTKDTGELFF TGTGCCAGCACCTTCGGGACTAAAGACACCGGGGAGCTGTTTTTT
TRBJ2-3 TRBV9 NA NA CASSAGDTQYF TGTGCCAGCAGCGCCGGAGATACGCAGTATTTT
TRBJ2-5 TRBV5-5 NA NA CASSLVGGRETQYF TGTGCCAGCAGCTTGGTGGGTGGGAGAGAGACCCAGTACTTC
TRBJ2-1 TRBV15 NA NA CATSRDHQKQFF TGTGCCACCAGCAGAGATCACCAGAAGCAGTTCTTC
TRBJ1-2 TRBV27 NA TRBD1 CASSSRQGANYGYTF TGTGCCAGCAGTTCGAGACAGGGAGCTAACTATGGCTACACCTTC
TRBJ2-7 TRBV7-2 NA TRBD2 CASSPQRGGSYEQYF TGTGCCAGCAGCCCCCAGCGGGGGGGATCCTACGAGCAGTACTTC
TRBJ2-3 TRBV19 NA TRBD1 CASGTGGVNTQYF TGTGCCAGCGGGACAGGGGGCGTAAATACGCAGTATTTT
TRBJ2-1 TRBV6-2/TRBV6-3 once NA CASSSQWGVLWEQFF TGTGCCAGCAGTTCACAGTGGGGGGTTTTATGGGAGCAGTTCTTC
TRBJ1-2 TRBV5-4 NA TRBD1 CASRPGQGRINGYTF TGTGCCAGCAGGCCGGGACAGGGGAGAATTAATGGCTACACCTTC